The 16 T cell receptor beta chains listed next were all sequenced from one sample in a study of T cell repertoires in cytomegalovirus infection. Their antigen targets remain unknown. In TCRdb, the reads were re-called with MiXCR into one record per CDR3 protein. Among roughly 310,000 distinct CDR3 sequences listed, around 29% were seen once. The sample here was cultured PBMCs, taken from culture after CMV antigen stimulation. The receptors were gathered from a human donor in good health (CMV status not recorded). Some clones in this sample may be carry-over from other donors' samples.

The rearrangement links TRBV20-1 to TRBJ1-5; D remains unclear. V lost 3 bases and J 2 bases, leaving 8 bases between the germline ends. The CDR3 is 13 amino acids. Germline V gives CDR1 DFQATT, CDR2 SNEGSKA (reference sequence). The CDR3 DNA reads TGCAGTGCTAGGGGGATCGGCAATCAGCCCCAGCATTTT. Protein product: CSARGIGNQPQHF.

The CDR3 DNA sequence: TGTGCCAGTAGTTTGGCGCCAGGGGGCGCGTACACTGAAGCTTTCTTT. This codes for CASSLAPGGAYTEAFF. The chain couples TRBV19 to TRBJ1-1; 8 bases fit TRBD1. The CDR3 is made up of 16 amino acids. Trimming cost V 5 bases and J 3 bases; bases outside gene matches: 11. Looked up from germline, CDR1 is LNHDA and CDR2 is SQIVND (reference sequence).

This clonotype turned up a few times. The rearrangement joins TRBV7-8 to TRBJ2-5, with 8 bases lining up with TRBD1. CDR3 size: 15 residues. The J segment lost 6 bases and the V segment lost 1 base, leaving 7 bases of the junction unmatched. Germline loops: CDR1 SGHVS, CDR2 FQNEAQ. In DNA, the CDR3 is TGTGCCAGCAGCTTAGTTTCTCAGGGGGCACAGACCCAGTACTTC. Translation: CASSLVSQGAQTQYF.

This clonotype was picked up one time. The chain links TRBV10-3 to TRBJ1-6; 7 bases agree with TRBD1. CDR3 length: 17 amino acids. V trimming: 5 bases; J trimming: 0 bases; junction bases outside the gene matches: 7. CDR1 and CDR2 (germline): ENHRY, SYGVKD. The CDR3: CAISPTGISSYNSPLHF. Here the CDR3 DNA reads TGTGCCATCAGTCCGACAGGGATATCCTCCTATAATTCACCCCTCCACTTT.

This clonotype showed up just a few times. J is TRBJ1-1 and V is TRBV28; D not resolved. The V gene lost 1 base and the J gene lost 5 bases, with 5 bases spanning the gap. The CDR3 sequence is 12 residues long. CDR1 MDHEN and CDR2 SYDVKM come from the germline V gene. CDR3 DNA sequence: TGTGCCAGCAGTTTATACCGGACTGAAGCTTTCTTT. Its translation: CASSLYRTEAFF.

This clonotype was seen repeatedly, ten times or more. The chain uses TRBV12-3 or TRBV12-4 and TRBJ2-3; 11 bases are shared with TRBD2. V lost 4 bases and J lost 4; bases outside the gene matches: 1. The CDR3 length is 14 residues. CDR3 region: CASSSLAGADTQYF. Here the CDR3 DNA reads TGTGCCAGCAGTTCACTAGCGGGGGCAGATACGCAGTATTTT.

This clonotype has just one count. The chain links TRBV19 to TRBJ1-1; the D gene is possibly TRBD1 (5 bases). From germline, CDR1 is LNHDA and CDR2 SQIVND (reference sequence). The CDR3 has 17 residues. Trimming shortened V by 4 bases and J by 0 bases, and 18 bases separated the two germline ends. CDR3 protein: CASSTSWGRKMNTEAFF. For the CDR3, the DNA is TGTGCCAGTAGTACCTCTTGGGGGAGGAAGATGAACACTGAAGCTTTCTTT.

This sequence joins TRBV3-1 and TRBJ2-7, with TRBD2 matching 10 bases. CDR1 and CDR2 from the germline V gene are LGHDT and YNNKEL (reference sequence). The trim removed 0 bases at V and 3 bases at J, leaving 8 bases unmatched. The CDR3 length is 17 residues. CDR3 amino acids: CASSQDARVAGGYEQYF. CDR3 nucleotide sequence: TGTGCCAGCAGCCAAGATGCGAGGGTAGCGGGGGGCTACGAGCAGTACTTC.

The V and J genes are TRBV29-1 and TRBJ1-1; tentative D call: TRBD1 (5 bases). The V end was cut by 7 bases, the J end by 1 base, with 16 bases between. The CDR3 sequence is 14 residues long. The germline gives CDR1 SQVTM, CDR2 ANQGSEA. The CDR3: CSAWTGTSNTEAFF. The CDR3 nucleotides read TGCAGCGCGTGGACCGGGACCTCGAACACTGAAGCTTTCTTT. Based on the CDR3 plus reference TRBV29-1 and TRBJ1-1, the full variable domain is SAVISQKPSRDICQRGTSLTIQCQVDSQVTMMFWYRQQPGQSLTLIATANQGSEATYESGFVIDKFPISRPNLTFSTLTVSNMSPEDSSIYLCSAWTGTSNTEAFFGQGTRLTVV.

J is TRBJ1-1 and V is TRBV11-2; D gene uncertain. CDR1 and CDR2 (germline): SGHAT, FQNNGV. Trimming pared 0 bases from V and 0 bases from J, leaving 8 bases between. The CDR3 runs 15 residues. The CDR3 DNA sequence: TGTGCCAGCAGCTTAGATCGGCTAGTGAACACTGAAGCTTTCTTT. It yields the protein CASSLDRLVNTEAFF. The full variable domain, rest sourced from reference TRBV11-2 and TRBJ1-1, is EAGVAQSPRYKIIEKRQSVAFWCNPISGHATLYWYQQILGQGPKLLIQFQNNGVVDDSQLPKDRFSAERLKGVDSTLKIQPAKLEDSAVYLCASSLDRLVNTEAFFGQGTRLTVV.

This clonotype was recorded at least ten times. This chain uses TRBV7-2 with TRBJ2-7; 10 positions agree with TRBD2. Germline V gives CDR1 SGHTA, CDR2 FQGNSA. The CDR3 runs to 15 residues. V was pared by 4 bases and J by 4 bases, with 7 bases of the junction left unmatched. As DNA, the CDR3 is TGTGCCAGCAGCTCAAATAGCGGGAGGTCATACGAGCAGTACTTC. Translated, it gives CASSSNSGRSYEQYF.

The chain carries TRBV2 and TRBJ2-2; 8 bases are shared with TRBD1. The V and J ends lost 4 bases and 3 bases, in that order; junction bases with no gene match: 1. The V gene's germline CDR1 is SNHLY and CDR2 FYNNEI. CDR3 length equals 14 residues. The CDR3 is CASSGTGYTGELFF. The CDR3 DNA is TGTGCCAGCAGTGGGACAGGGTACACCGGGGAGCTGTTTTTT.

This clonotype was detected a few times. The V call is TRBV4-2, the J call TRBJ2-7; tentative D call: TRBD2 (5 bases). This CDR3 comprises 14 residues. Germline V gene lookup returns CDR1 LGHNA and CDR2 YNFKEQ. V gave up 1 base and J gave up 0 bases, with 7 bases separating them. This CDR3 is CASSQGTASYEQYF. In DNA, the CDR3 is TGTGCCAGCAGCCAAGGGACTGCCTCCTACGAGCAGTACTTC.

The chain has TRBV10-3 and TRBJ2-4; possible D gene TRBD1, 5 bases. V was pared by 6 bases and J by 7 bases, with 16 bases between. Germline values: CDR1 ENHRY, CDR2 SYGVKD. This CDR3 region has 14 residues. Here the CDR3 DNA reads TGTGCCATCAGAAAGGGCAGGGCGGAGAACATTCAGTACTTC. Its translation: CAIRKGRAENIQYF.

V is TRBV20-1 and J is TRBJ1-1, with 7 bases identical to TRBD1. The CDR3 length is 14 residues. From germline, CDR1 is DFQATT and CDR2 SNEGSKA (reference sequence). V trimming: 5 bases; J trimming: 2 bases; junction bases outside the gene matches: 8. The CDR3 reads CSAVSGTVNTEAFF. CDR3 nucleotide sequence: TGCAGTGCTGTCTCCGGGACAGTTAACACTGAAGCTTTCTTT.

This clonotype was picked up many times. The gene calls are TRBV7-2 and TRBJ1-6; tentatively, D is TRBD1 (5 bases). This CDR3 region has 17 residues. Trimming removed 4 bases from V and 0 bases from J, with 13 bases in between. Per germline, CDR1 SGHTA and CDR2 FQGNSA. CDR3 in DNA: TGTGCCAGCAGCTCTAGGGGCCAAAGCTCCTATAATTCACCCCTCCACTTT. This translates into CASSSRGQSSYNSPLHF. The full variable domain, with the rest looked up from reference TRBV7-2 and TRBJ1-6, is GAGVSQSPSNKVTEKGKDVELRCDPISGHTALYWYRQSLGQGLEFLIYFQGNSAPDKSGLPSDRFSAERTGGSVSTLTIQRTQQEDSAVYLCASSSRGQSSYNSPLHFGNGTRLTVT.